The 5 T cell receptor beta chains listed next were all sequenced from one sample in a study of blood T cell repertoires in COVID-19. Using immunoSEQ multiplex PCR, the repertoire was profiled, and TCRdb retains in-frame clones only, with some absent. This sample has about 140,000 clones, with over 80% found just once. The sample consisted of peripheral blood. The source of these receptors is an elderly woman with acute or convalescent COVID-19.

This rearrangement joins TRBV27 to TRBJ2-6, with 7 bases lining up with TRBD1. V shed 5 bases and J 2 bases; nucleotides not matched to a gene: 9. The CDR3 runs 17 residues. In germline, CDR1 is MNHEY, CDR2 SMNVEV (reference sequence). CDR3: CASSVDRPQTGANVLTF. CDR3 nucleotides: TGTGCCAGCAGTGTGGACAGGCCCCAGACTGGGGCCAACGTCCTGACTTTC.

J is TRBJ2-3 and V is TRBV7-8; 8 bases align to TRBD1. The J segment lost 7 bases and the V segment lost 5 bases, leaving 5 bases of the junction unmatched. The germline CDR1 and CDR2 sequences are SGHVS and FQNEAQ. The CDR3 sequence is 13 residues long. This chain's CDR3 is CASSLTGENTQYF. The CDR3 nucleotides are TGTGCCAGCAGCCTGACAGGGGAGAATACGCAGTATTTT.

As regards this clone: Other DNA sequences within the sample encode an identical CDR3. The chain recombines TRBV7-3 with TRBJ1-1; D may be TRBD1 (6 bases). The germline V gene has CDR1 SGHTA and CDR2 FQGTGA. With 3 bases removed from V and 4 bases from J, the gap between germline ends came to 9 bases. The CDR3 has 13 residues. DNA for the CDR3: TGTGCCAGCAGCTTTCAGGGGAGCACTGAAGCTTTCTTT. The encoded protein is CASSFQGSTEAFF.

This clone appeared once. The chain employs TRBV30 and TRBJ1-6, with no clear D. V gave up 0 bases and J gave up 3 bases, with 9 bases separating them. Germline CDR1 and CDR2: GTSNPN and SVGIG (reference sequence). The CDR3 totals 15 residues. The CDR3 DNA reads as TGTGCCTGGAGTGTGCGGGCGCTCTATAATTCACCCCTCCACTTT. This gives the protein CAWSVRALYNSPLHF.

This chain connects TRBV5-1 to TRBJ1-1; D is ambiguous. Germline V CDR1 and CDR2: SGHRS, YFSETQ. This CDR3 region has 12 residues. V was pared by 5 bases and J by 7 bases, with 12 bases between. The CDR3 nucleotides are TGCGCCAGCAGTGAACCGTCAGGTGAAGCTTTCTTT. Translated, it gives CASSEPSGEAFF.